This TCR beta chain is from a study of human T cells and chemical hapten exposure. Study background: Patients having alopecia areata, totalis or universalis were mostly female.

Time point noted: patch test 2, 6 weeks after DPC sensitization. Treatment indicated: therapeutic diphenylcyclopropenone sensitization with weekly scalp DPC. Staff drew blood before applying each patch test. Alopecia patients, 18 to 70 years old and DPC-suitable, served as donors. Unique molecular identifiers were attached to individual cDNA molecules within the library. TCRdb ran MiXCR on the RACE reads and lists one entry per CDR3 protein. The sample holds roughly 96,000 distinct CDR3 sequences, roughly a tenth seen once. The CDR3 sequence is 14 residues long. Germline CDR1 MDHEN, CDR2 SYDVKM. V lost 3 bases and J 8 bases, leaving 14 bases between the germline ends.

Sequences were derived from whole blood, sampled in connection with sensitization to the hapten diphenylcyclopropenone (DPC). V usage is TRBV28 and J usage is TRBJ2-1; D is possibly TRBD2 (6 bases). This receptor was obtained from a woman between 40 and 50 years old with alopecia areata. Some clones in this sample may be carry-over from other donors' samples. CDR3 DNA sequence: TGTGCCAGCAGTTTTACGGGGAGGAGGGATGAGCAGTTCTTC. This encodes CASSFTGRRDEQFF.